Each of the 25 T cell receptor beta chains below was sequenced from the same sample in a study of blood T cell repertoires in COVID-19. TCRdb keeps only in-frame clones here, not all; method: immunoSEQ multiplex PCR. The sample has 80,000 or so clones, 85% seen once. The sequenced sample was peripheral blood. These receptors came from a man aged 55 to 70 with COVID-19, enrolled during active disease.

The rearrangement uses TRBV11-2 and TRBJ2-2, with TRBD1 matching over 8 bases. The CDR3 is made up of 14 amino acids. J was trimmed by 7 bases and V by 1 base; bases with no gene match: 2. CDR1 SGHAT and CDR2 FQNNGV come from the germline V gene. The DNA for the CDR3 is TGTGCCAGCAGCTTAGGACAGGGGAACGGGGAGCTGTTTTTT. Its protein product is CASSLGQGNGELFF.

The chain combines TRBV28 with TRBJ1-2; D unclear. CDR1 is MDHEN and CDR2 is SYDVKM in the germline V gene. This CDR3 is built from 12 residues. V was cut by 2 bases and J by 6 bases, with 7 bases left in between. In DNA form, the CDR3 reads TGTGCCAGCAGTTTAGATAGAAATGGCTACACCTTC. Protein sequence: CASSLDRNGYTF.

The chain employs TRBV2 and TRBJ2-3; 9 positions agree with TRBD2. This CDR3 contains 15 residues. Germline CDR1 SNHLY, CDR2 FYNNEI. V was pared by 6 bases and J by 2 bases, with 6 bases of the junction left unmatched. CDR3 nucleotides: TGTGCCAGCAGCGAGACTAGCGGATTCACAGATACGCAGTATTTT. Protein sequence: CASSETSGFTDTQYF.

The J gene is TRBJ2-5, the V gene TRBV6-4; tentatively, D is TRBD2 (6 bases). Germline V lookup: CDR1 MRHNA, CDR2 SNTAGT. There are 13 residues in the CDR3. The V gene lost 3 bases and the J gene lost 7 bases, with 12 bases spanning the gap. CDR3 sequence (DNA): TGTGCCAGCAGTGAAGCGGAGGGAGGGACCCAGTACTTC. The encoded protein is CASSEAEGGTQYF.

The gene calls are TRBV6-5 and TRBJ1-1; D gene unclear. CDR3 size: 14 residues. Germline V gene sequence: CDR1 MNHEY, CDR2 SVGAGI. V was trimmed by 7 bases and J by 0 bases, leaving 12 bases between them. CDR3 amino acids: CASTNSPLNTEAFF. The CDR3 DNA sequence: TGTGCCAGCACCAACTCTCCGCTGAACACTGAAGCTTTCTTT.

The rearrangement uses TRBV24-1 and TRBJ1-6, with 8 bases identical to TRBD1. This CDR3 comprises 14 residues. Germline assignment: CDR1 KGHDR and CDR2 SFDVKD. The trim removed 9 bases at V and 7 bases at J, leaving 7 bases unmatched. CDR3: CATAPGGANSPLHF. In DNA, the CDR3 is TGTGCCACCGCTCCAGGGGGCGCGAATTCACCCCTCCACTTT.

The chain employs TRBV6-5 and TRBJ1-1; 10 bases fit TRBD1. The junction had 13 bases not matched to a gene; V was cut back by 10 bases and J by 5 bases. The V gene's germline CDR1 is MNHEY and CDR2 SVGAGI. The CDR3 is 15 residues long. Written as DNA, the CDR3 is TGTGCCATAGAAAGACCCGGGACAGGGGTTACTGAAGCTTTCTTT. Translation: CAIERPGTGVTEAFF.

V gene TRBV30 combines with J gene TRBJ1-1; the D is unclear. V was pared by 0 bases and J by 4 bases, with 12 bases between. Looked up from germline, CDR1 is GTSNPN and CDR2 is SVGIG (reference sequence). The CDR3 spans 14 residues. The CDR3 nucleotides read TGTGCCTGGAGTGTAATAGGCGGAGGCACTGAAGCTTTCTTT. Protein sequence: CAWSVIGGGTEAFF. The variable domain in full, with the rest retrieved from reference TRBV30 and TRBJ1-1, is SQTIHQWPATLVQPVGSPLSLECTVEGTSNPNLYWYRQAAGRGLQLLFYSVGIGQISSEVPQNLSASRPQDRQFILSSKKLLLSDSGFYLCAWSVIGGGTEAFFGQGTRLTVV.

The gene calls are TRBV12-3 or TRBV12-4 and TRBJ1-2, with TRBD1 matching 7 bases. The J segment lost 4 bases and the V segment lost 1 base, leaving 0 bases of the junction unmatched. CDR3 length equals 13 residues. The CDR3: CASSLGDSYGYTF. CDR3 nucleotide sequence: TGTGCCAGCAGTTTAGGGGACAGCTATGGCTACACCTTC.

This chain links TRBV19 with TRBJ1-1; TRBD1 is a possible D gene (6 bases). This CDR3 spans 16 amino acids. Trimming shortened V by 3 bases and J by 4 bases, and 18 bases separated the two germline ends. Germline-derived CDR1 and CDR2 are LNHDA and SQIVND (reference sequence). The CDR3 DNA sequence: TGTGCCAGTAGTATTGGGTGGGGGCCCCGCGGCACTGAAGCTTTCTTT. This gives the protein CASSIGWGPRGTEAFF.

V usage is TRBV5-1 and J usage is TRBJ2-7, with D possibly being TRBD1 (5 bases). This CDR3 contains 14 residues. V was pared by 7 bases and J by 1 base, with 15 bases between. Germline lookup yields CDR1 SGHRS and CDR2 YFSETQ. CDR3 in amino acids: CASRPRGESYEQYF. In DNA form, the CDR3 reads TGCGCCAGCCGGCCTAGGGGTGAATCCTACGAGCAGTACTTC.

V is TRBV6-1 and J is TRBJ2-5, with 8 bases identical to TRBD2. This CDR3 has 17 amino acids. With 0 bases clipped from V and 5 bases from J, the junction kept 11 bases outside the gene matches. The germline V gene encodes CDR1 MNHNS and CDR2 SASEGT. The CDR3 region is CASSEAGEVAGKETQYF. In DNA form, the CDR3 reads TGTGCCAGCAGTGAAGCGGGTGAAGTAGCGGGAAAGGAGACCCAGTACTTC.

The genes are TRBV28 and TRBJ1-4; TRBD1 might be the D (5 bases). Germline loops: CDR1 MDHEN, CDR2 SYDVKM. Trimming shortened V by 1 base and J by 8 bases, and 14 bases separated the two germline ends. The CDR3 is 15 residues long. The CDR3 region is CASSLFQGTEEKLFF. The CDR3, as DNA: TGTGCCAGCAGTTTATTCCAGGGTACGGAGGAAAAACTGTTTTTT.

The CDR3 loop reads CASSLGPIRGSEQFF. The CDR3 DNA reads TGTGCCAGCAGCTTAGGACCGATTCGGGGAAGCGAGCAGTTCTTC. The chain links TRBV7-2 to TRBJ2-1; perhaps TRBD2 as D (5 bases). This CDR3 is 15 amino acids long. Germline-derived CDR1 and CDR2 are SGHTA and FQGNSA. Trimming cost V 1 base and J 10 bases, with 17 bases left between them. Complete variable domain (other parts from reference TRBV7-2 and TRBJ2-1): GAGVSQSPSNKVTEKGKDVELRCDPISGHTALYWYRQSLGQGLEFLIYFQGNSAPDKSGLPSDRFSAERTGGSVSTLTIQRTQQEDSAVYLCASSLGPIRGSEQFFGPGTRLTVL.

V is TRBV6-5 and J is TRBJ1-2, with no clear D. Germline loops: CDR1 MNHEY, CDR2 SVGAGI. V lost 7 bases, J lost 2 bases, and 11 bases lay in between. The CDR3 runs to 13 residues. As DNA, the CDR3 is TGTGCCAGCACGAAGCGGGAGAACTATGGCTACACCTTC. The encoded protein is CASTKRENYGYTF.

The gene calls are TRBV30 and TRBJ2-2, with TRBD2 matching 15 bases. Looked up from germline, CDR1 is GTSNPN and CDR2 is SVGIG (reference sequence). This CDR3 has 16 residues. J was trimmed by 12 bases and V by 3 bases; bases with no gene match: 11. CDR3 protein: CAWSQGLAGGREKLFF. Written as DNA, the CDR3 is TGTGCCTGGAGCCAGGGACTAGCGGGAGGCCGTGAGAAGCTGTTTTTT.

With respect to this clone: Within the sample, other DNA sequences also encode this same CDR3. The rearrangement links TRBV5-1 to TRBJ2-1; D is perhaps TRBD1 (5 bases). The germline CDR1 and CDR2 sequences are SGHRS and YFSETQ. The CDR3 covers 15 residues. Trimming took 0 bases from V and 0 from J, leaving 7 bases between them. CDR3 protein: CASSLGQGSYNEQFF. For the CDR3, the DNA is TGCGCCAGCAGCTTGGGGCAGGGCTCCTACAATGAGCAGTTCTTC.

The chain has TRBV6-5 and TRBJ2-3; a weak D match, TRBD1 (5 bases). The CDR3 spans 14 residues. Trimming took 7 bases from V and 1 from J, leaving 12 bases between them. Germline CDR1 and CDR2: MNHEY and SVGAGI. The CDR3 region has the DNA TGTGCCAGCACTTGGGGCTTAGGCACAGATACGCAGTATTTT. Translating it yields CASTWGLGTDTQYF.

The chain links TRBV7-9 to TRBJ2-6; a possible D gene is TRBD2 (5 bases). CDR1 and CDR2 (germline): SEHNR, FQNEAQ (reference sequence). The CDR3 has 15 amino acids. Trimming removed 1 base from V and 3 bases from J, with 7 bases in between. The CDR3 is CASSLVTNGANVLTF. As DNA, the CDR3 is TGTGCCAGCAGCTTAGTGACTAATGGGGCCAACGTCCTGACTTTC.

This clone was seen only once. The chain joins TRBV12-5 to TRBJ1-4; 9 positions match TRBD1. CDR3 length equals 18 residues. CDR1 and CDR2 (germline): LGHNT, FRNRAP. With V trimmed by 6 bases and J by 8 bases, 19 bases remained unmatched. The CDR3 sequence is CASGSLESPPGQGEKLFF. The CDR3 DNA follows: TGTGCTAGTGGCTCACTTGAATCGCCGCCCGGACAGGGGGAAAAACTGTTTTTT.

This clone was counted only a few times. V and J are TRBV9 and TRBJ1-2; D possibly corresponds to TRBD1 (5 bases). The CDR3 length is 13 residues. CDR1 and CDR2 from the germline V gene are SGDLS and YYNGEE. V was cut by 2 bases and J by 3 bases, with 8 bases left in between. The CDR3 DNA reads as TGTGCCAGCAGCGTGACAGTCGACTATGGCTACACCTTC. It encodes CASSVTVDYGYTF.

CDR3 sequence: CASSFLGQELYGYTF. As DNA, the CDR3 is TGCGCCAGCAGCTTTCTCGGACAGGAACTCTATGGCTACACCTTC. The rearrangement joins TRBV5-1 to TRBJ1-2; 7 bases match TRBD1. V gave up 2 bases and J gave up 4 bases; unmatched junction bases: 8. The CDR3 loop spans 15 amino acids. The germline gives CDR1 SGHRS, CDR2 YFSETQ.

This chain joins TRBV7-2 and TRBJ1-5; D perhaps matches TRBD1 (5 bases). V was trimmed by 4 bases and J by 5 bases, leaving 9 bases between them. Germline-derived CDR1 and CDR2 are SGHTA and FQGNSA. This CDR3 spans 13 amino acids. This CDR3 is CASSSQTDQPQHF. The CDR3 region has the DNA TGTGCCAGCAGCTCGCAGACAGATCAGCCCCAGCATTTT.

The rearrangement links TRBV19 to TRBJ2-1, with 7 bases identical to TRBD1. Per the germline V gene, CDR1 is LNHDA and CDR2 is SQIVND (reference sequence). Unmatched junction bases numbered 13, after V lost 6 bases and J lost 2 bases. The CDR3 contains 17 residues. CDR3 bases: TGTGCCAGTAGGCGAAATCCGGGACAGTTGACCTACAATGAGCAGTTCTTC. The encoded protein is CASRRNPGQLTYNEQFF.

This clone was seen once. V usage is TRBV2 and J usage is TRBJ2-4; D is possibly TRBD2 (5 bases). The CDR3 runs 15 residues. Germline CDR1 SNHLY, CDR2 FYNNEI. V dropped 6 bases and J dropped 0 bases, with 12 bases sitting between them. The CDR3 protein is CASSKEVAAKNIQYF. DNA for the CDR3: TGTGCCAGCAGCAAGGAGGTGGCAGCCAAAAACATTCAGTACTTC.